This T cell receptor (beta chain) was sequenced during a study of cytomegalovirus exposure and HLA in healthy donors. V shed 10 bases, J shed 5 bases, and the junction held 12 bases outside the gene matches. The CDR3 is 14 amino acids. Germline V gene lookup returns CDR1 SGHAT and CDR2 FQNNGV. Study-level points and caveats: In vitro work confirmed that three CMV-associated chains recognize CMV antigens.

PCR primers comprised 60 Vbeta and 13 Jbeta primers. The assay was immunoSEQ multiplex PCR, and TCRdb's table has in-frame clones only and misses some. Of 110,000 to 150,000 clones in the sample, about three quarters were seen once. A word on this clone: Antigen unknown.

Specimen: PBMCs. The TCR comes from a male donor in good health and CMV-seronegative. The rearrangement uses TRBV11-2 and TRBJ2-7; 9 bases agree with TRBD1. CDR3 nucleotide sequence: TGTGCCACCGCAGACAGGGGGATTTTCGACGAGCAGTACTTC. Protein sequence: CATADRGIFDEQYF.